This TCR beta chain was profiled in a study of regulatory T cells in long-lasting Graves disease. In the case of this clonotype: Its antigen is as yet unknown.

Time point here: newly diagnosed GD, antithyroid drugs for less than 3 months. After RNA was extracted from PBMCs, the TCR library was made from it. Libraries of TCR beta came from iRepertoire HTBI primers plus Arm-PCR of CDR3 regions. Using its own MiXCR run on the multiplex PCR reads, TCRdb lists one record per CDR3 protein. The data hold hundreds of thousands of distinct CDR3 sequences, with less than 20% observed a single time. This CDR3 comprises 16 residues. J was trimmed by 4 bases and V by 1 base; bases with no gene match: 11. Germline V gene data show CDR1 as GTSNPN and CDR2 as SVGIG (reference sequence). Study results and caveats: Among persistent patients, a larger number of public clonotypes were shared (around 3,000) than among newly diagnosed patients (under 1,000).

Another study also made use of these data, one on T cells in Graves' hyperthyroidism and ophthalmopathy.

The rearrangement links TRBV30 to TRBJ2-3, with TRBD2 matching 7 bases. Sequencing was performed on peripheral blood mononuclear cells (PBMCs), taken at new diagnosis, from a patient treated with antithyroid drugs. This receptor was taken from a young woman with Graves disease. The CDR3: CAWSGLAPKKSDTQYF. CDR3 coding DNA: TGTGCCTGGAGTGGACTAGCACCTAAGAAGTCAGATACGCAGTATTTT.